This T cell receptor (beta chain) was sequenced during a study of blood T cell repertoires in COVID-19. Per the original methods: The assay estimated nucleated cells by amplifying reference gene primers. Method: immunoSEQ multiplex PCR; TCRdb's copy keeps in-frame clones and lacks some. Clonal size and the V and J genes are those of that table, whereas D and trimming came from the DNA. The sample has under 250,000 clones, 81% seen once. CDR1 is SGHDT, CDR2 YYEEEE, per germline. The CDR3 length is 15 residues. The germline V and J ends were trimmed by 0 bases and 3 bases, with 10 bases remaining between them.

V is TRBV5-6 and J is TRBJ1-3; D gene uncertain. This TCR came from a woman of 80 years or more with acute or convalescent COVID-19. What was sequenced was peripheral blood. CDR3 DNA: TGTGCCAGCAGCTTGGGGCAGACTGGTGGAAACACCATATATTTT. Its protein is CASSLGQTGGNTIYF. The entire variable domain, with the rest obtained from reference TRBV5-6 and TRBJ1-3, is as follows: DAGVTQSPTHLIKTRGQQVTLRCSPKSGHDTVSWYQQALGQGPQFIFQYYEEEERQRGNFPDRFSGHQFPNYSSELNVNALLLGDSALYLCASSLGQTGGNTIYFGEGSWLTVV.